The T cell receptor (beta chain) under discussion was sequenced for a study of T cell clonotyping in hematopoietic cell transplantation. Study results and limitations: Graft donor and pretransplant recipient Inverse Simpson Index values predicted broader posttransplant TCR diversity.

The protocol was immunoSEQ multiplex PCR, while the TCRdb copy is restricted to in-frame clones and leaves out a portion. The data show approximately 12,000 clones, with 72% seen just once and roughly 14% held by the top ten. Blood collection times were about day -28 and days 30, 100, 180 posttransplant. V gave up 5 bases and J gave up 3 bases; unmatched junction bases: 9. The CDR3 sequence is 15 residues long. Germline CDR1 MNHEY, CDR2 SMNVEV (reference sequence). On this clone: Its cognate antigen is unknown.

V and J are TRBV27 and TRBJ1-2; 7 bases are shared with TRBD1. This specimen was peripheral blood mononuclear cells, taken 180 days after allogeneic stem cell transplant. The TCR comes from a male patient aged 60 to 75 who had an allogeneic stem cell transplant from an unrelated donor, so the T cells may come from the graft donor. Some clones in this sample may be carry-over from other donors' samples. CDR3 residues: CASSLRQGRDYGYTF. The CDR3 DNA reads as TGTGCCAGCAGTCTTCGACAGGGCAGGGACTATGGCTACACCTTC.